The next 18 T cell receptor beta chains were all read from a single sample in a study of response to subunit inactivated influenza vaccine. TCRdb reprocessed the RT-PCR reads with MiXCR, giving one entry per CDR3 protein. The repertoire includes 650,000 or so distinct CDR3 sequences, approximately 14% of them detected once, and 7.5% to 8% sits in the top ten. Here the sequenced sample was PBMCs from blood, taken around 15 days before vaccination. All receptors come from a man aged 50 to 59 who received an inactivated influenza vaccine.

The CDR3 DNA is TGCAGTGCTAGTGCTGTGGGAGGTTTCGCCTACGAGCAGTACTTC. As protein: CSASAVGGFAYEQYF. The chain couples TRBV20-1 to TRBJ2-7, with a weak D call TRBD2 (6 bases). V was clipped by 3 bases and J by 2 bases, with 17 bases between them. The CDR3 is 15 amino acids. CDR1 is DFQATT, CDR2 SNEGSKA, per germline (reference sequence).

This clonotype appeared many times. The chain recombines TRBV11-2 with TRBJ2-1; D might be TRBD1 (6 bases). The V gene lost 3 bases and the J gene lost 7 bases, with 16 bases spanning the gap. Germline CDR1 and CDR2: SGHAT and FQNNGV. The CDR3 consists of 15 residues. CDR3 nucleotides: TGTGCCAGCAGCTTGGGGGCGCAAGCAAATAATGAGCAGTTCTTC. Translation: CASSLGAQANNEQFF.

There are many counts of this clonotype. The CDR3 loop reads CASSQDRGKTPTF. The CDR3, as DNA: TGTGCCAGCAGCCAAGATCGGGGTAAAACCCCCACCTTC. The gene calls are TRBV3-1 and TRBJ1-2; D gene unclear. Germline loops: CDR1 LGHDT, CDR2 YNNKEL (reference sequence). This CDR3 contains 13 residues. V shed 0 bases and J shed 13 bases, with 15 bases lying between them.

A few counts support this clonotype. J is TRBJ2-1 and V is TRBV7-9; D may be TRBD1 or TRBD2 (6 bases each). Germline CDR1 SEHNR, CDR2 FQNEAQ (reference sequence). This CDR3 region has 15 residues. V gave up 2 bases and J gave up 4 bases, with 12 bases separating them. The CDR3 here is CASSLRGGQYNEQFF. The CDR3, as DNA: TGTGCCAGCAGCTTAAGGGGAGGACAGTACAATGAGCAGTTCTTC.

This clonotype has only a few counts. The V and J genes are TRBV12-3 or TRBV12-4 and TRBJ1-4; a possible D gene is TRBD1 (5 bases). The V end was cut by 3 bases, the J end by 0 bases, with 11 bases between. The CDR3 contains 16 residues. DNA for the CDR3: TGTGCCAGCAGTTTCAAGCGGGGCCCAACTAATGAAAAACTGTTTTTT. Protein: CASSFKRGPTNEKLFF.

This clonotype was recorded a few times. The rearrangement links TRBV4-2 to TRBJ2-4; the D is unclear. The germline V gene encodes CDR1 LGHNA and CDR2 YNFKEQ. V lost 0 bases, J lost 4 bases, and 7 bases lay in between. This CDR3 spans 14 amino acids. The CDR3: CASSQDAGKNIQYF. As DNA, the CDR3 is TGTGCCAGCAGCCAAGATGCCGGAAAAAACATTCAGTACTTC.

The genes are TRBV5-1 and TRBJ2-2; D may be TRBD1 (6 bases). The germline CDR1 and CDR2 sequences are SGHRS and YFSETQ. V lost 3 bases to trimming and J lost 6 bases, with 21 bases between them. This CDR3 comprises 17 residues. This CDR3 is CASSSFLIPGEAGELFF. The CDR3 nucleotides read TGCGCCAGCAGCTCATTCTTGATTCCAGGGGAAGCCGGGGAGCTGTTTTTT.

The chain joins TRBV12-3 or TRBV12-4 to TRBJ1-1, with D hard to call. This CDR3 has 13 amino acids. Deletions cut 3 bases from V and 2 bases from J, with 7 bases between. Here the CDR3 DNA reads TGTGCCAGCAGTTTCATGGGAAACACTGAAGCTTTCTTT. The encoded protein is CASSFMGNTEAFF.

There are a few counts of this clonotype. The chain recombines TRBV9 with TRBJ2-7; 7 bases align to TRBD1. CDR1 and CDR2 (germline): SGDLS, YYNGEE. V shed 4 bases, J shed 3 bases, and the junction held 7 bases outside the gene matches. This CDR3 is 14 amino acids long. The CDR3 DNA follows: TGTGCCAGCAGCCCCCGACAGGGTAACTACGAGCAGTACTTC. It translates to CASSPRQGNYEQYF.

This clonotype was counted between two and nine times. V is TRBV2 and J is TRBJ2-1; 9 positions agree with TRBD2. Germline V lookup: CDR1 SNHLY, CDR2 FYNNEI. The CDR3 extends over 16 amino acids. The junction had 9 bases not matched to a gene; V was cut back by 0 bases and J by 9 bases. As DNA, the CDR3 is TGTGCCAGCAGTGAAGCTAGCGGGAGCTGGGTCGGTGAGCAGTTCTTC. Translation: CASSEASGSWVGEQFF.

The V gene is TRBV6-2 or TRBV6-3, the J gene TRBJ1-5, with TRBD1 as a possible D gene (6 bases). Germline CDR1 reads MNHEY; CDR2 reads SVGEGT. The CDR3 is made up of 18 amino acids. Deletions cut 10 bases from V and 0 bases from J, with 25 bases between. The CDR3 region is CATNRPHPGGRSNQPQHF. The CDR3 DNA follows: TGTGCCACCAACCGTCCCCATCCCGGGGGGCGTAGCAATCAGCCCCAGCATTTT.

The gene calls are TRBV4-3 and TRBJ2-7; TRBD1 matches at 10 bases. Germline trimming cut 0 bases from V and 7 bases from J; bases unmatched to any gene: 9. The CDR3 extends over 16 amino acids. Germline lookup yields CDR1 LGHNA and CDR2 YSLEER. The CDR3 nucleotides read TGCGCCAGCAGCCAAGACCTCGGGACAGGGGTTGCGGAGCAGTACTTC. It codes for CASSQDLGTGVAEQYF.

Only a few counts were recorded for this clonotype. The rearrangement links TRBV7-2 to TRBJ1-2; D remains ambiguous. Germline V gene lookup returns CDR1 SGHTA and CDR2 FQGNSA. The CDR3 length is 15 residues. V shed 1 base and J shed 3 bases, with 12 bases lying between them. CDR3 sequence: CASSLGTWTYYGYTF. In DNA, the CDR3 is TGTGCCAGCAGCTTAGGGACCTGGACCTACTATGGCTACACCTTC.

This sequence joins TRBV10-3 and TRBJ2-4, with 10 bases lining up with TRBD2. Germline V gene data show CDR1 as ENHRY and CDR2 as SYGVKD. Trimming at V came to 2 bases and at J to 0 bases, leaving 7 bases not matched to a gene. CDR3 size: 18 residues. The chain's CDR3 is CAISEVAGGALAKNIQYF. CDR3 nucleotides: TGTGCCATCAGTGAGGTAGCGGGGGGCGCCCTAGCCAAAAACATTCAGTACTTC.

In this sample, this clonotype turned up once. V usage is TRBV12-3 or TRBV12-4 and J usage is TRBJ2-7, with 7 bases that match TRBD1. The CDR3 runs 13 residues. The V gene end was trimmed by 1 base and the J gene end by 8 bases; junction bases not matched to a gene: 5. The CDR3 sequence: CASSLVGTAKQYF. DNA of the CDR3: TGTGCCAGCAGTTTAGTTGGGACAGCGAAGCAGTACTTC.

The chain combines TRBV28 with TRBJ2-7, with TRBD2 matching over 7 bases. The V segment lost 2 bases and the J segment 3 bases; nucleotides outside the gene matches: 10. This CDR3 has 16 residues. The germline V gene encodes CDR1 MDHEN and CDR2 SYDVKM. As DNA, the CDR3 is TGTGCCAGCAGTTTAGGAGCTAGCGGAGCTCTCTACGAGCAGTACTTC. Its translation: CASSLGASGALYEQYF.

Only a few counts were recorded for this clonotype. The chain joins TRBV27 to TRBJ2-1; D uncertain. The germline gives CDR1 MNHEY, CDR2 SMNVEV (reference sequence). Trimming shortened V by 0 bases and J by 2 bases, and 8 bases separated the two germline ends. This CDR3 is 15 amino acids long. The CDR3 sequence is CASSLSSAPYNEQFF. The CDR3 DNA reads TGTGCCAGCAGTTTATCGTCAGCCCCCTACAATGAGCAGTTCTTC.

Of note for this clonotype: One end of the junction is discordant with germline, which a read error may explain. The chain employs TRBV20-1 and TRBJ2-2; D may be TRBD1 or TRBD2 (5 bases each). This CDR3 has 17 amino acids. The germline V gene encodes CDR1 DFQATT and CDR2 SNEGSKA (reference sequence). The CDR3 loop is CCARGGRGAENTGELFF. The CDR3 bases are TGCTGTGCTAGAGGAGGTCGAGGGGCCGAGAACACCGGGGAGCTGTTTTTT.